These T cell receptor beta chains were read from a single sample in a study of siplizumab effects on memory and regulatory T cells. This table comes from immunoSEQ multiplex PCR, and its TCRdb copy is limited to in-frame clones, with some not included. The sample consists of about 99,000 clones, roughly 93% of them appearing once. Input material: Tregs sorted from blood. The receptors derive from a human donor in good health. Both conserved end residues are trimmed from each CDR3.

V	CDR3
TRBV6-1	ASIGWVAGELF
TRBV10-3	ATQVSGNTIY
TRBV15	ATSRGYGGAFSGNTIY
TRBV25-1	ASLQGTNTEAF
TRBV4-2	ASSQGGSQFGNTIY
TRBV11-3	ASSDPARGSYEQY
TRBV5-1	ASSLVLGQGEAF
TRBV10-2	ASSLGGQLTEAF
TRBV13	ASSLRKGAYEQF
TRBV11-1	ASSLSRTSGGAYEQF
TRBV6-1	ASSVLGLTEAF
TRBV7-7	ASSSRGGLTYEQY
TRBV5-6	ASSYYRVGETQY
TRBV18	ASSPIRGETEAF
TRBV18	ASSSTGPPYEQY
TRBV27	ASSRLGTGGLEAF
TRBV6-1	ASSEGFGRGTEAF
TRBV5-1	ASSFDQNSPLH
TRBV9	ASSPLPTGANTEAF
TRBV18	ASSPGVTEAF
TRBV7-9	ASSWDRGGSPLH
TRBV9	ASSQGNTEAF
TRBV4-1	ASSQGGGGGVNEQF
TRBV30	ASSQESNNSPLH
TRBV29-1	SVERGVGTQY
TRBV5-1	ASSPLAGRAYEQY
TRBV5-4	ASSSQREPYEQY
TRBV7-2	ASSSAIYYGYT
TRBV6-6	ASRIRGSGANVLT
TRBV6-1	AIQRGGNHNEQF
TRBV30	AWSRASADTQY
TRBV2	ASSDARRGPETQY
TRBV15	ATSEGGVRLF
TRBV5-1	ASSSGQGGITEAF
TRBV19	ASSKRPGTGLYEQY
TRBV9	ASSVGGQETQY
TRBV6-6	ASSPIYTEAF
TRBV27	ASSLRGTRGGGYT
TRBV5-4	ASSLREGSHEQY
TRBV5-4	ASSSTGMGGGELF
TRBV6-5	ATRRGVILETQY
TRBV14	ASNPGQYYNEQF
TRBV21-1	ASSKVRVETQY
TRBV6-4	ASSVQGTNEQF
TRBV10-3	AIRTGEGAEAF
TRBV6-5	ASSYWQNTEAF
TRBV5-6	ASSLRLAGGHEQY
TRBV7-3	ASSALSGTYEDTQY